This T cell receptor beta chain was sequenced for a study of cytomegalovirus exposure and HLA in healthy donors. As for the study in general: There were approximately 85 million unique TCRs (from HLA-typed donors) in an early data release.

Study conclusions and caveats: In most subjects, TCR beta sequences reportedly gave accurate predictions of HLA-A and HLA-B alleles. Later on, a genetic analysis was performed. It linked a missense variant in DCLRE1C with V- and J-gene trimming of TCR beta. The study had only CMV serostatus as immune exposure information.

CDR3 length: 12 amino acids. From germline, CDR1 is SGHNT and CDR2 YYREEE (reference sequence). Trimming took off 0 bases at V and 7 bases at J, with 5 bases between the two ends. Note on this clone: What it binds is not known.

The PCR used 60 Vbeta and 13 Jbeta primers. Only in-frame clones appear in the TCRdb table, and some are missing; sequencing was by immunoSEQ multiplex PCR. The profile shows 120,000 to 150,000 clones, 80% to 85% of them singletons. The receptor's source is a boy under 10 years old in good health and CMV-seronegative. The chain combines TRBV5-4 with TRBJ2-1, with D perhaps matching TRBD2 (5 bases). The sequenced sample was PBMCs. Written as DNA, the CDR3 is TGTGCCAGCAGCTTGGGACTAAATGAGCAGTTCTTC. Its translation is CASSLGLNEQFF.